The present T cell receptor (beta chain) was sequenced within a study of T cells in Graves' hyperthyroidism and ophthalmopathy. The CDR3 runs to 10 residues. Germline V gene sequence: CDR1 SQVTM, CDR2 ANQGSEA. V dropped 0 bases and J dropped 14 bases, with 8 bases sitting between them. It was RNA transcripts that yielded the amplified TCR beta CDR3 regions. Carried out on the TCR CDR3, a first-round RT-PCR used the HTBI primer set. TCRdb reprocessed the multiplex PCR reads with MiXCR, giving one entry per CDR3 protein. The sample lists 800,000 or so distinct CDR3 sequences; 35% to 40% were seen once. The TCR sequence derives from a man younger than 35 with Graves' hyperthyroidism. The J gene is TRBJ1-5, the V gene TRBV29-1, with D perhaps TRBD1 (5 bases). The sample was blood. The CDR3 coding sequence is TGCAGCGTTGAAGATCAGGGCGAGCATTTT. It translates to CSVEDQGEHF.